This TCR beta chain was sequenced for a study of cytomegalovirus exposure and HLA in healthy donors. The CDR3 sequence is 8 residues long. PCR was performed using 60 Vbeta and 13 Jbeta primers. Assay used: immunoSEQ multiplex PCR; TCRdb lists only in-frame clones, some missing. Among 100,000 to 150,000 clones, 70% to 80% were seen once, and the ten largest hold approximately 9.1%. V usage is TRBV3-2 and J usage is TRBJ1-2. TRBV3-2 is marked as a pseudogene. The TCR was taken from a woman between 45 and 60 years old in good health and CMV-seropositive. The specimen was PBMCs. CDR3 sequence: CASSPRTF. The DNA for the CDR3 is TGTGCCAGCAGCCCTAGGACCTTC.